The entry below describes one T cell receptor (beta chain). TCRdb's copy holds only in-frame clones and misses some; the assay was immunoSEQ multiplex PCR. This table has more than 100,000 clones, 85% to 90% appearing once. This sample was taken from a study of control samples from healthy donors and cancer patients. V was clipped by 4 bases and J by 2 bases, with 9 bases between them. This CDR3 has 13 amino acids. Germline V gene sequence: CDR1 SGHRS, CDR2 YFSETQ. The sequence was obtained from a man aged 55 to 69 with lung cancer. Sequenced material: PBMCs. V and J are TRBV5-1 and TRBJ1-1; tentatively, D is TRBD1 (6 bases). As DNA, the CDR3 is TGCGCCAGCAGCCCGACAGGAAACACTGAAGCTTTCTTT. Amino acid sequence: CASSPTGNTEAFF. The whole variable domain, filled in from reference TRBV5-1 and TRBJ1-1, reads KAGVTQTPRYLIKTRGQQVTLSCSPISGHRSVSWYQQTPGQGLQFLFEYFSETQRNKGNFPGRFSGRQFSNSRSEMNVSTLELGDSALYLCASSPTGNTEAFFGQGTRLTVV.